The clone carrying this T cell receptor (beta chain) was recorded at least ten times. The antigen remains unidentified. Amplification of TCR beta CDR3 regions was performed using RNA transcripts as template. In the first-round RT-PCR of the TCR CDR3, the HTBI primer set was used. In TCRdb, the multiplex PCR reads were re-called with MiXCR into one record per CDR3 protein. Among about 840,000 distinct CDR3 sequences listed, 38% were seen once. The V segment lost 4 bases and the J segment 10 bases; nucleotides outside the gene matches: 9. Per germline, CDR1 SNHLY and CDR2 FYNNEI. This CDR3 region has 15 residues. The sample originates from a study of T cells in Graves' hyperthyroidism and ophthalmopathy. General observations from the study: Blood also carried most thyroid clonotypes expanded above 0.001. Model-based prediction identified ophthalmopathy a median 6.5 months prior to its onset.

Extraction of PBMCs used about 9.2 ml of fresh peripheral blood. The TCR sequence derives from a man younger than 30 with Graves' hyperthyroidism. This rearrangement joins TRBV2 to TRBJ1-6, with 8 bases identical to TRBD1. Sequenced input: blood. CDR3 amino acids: CASSAQGAQGSPLHF. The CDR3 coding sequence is TGTGCCAGCAGTGCTCAGGGGGCTCAGGGATCACCCCTCCACTTT.